The sample holds one count of the clone carrying this T cell receptor beta chain. Antigen specificity is unknown. Other nucleotide sequences from this sample produce the same CDR3. Here immunoSEQ multiplex PCR was the method, and the copy in TCRdb shows in-frame clones only, minus some. The sample yields around 21,000 clones, 65% to 90% seen once. CFSE-labeled sorted T cells met regulatory or mature dendritic cells for around five days. FACS sorted CD4+ or CD8+ T cells into CD45RA+ naive and CD45RO+ memory. This CDR3 is 16 amino acids long. V was pared by 5 bases and J by 5 bases, with 12 bases of the junction left unmatched. Per germline, CDR1 SGDLS and CDR2 YYNGEE. This entry belongs to a study of regulatory dendritic cells for organ transplantation. Study at large: Monocytes received vitamin D3 on days 0 and 4, IL-10 on day 4.

Whole-study results and caveats: Memory T cells were less diverse than naive, with memory CD8+ most oligoclonal. Among resting subsets, memory CD8+ cells contained the most alloreactive clonotypes.

The specimen sequenced was naive CD4+ T cells from blood cultured with dendritic cells. Stated subset: CD45RA+ naive T cells. This receptor was taken from a human donor in good health. V gene TRBV9 combines with J gene TRBJ1-2; 10 bases fit TRBD1. The CDR3 sequence is CASSRGQGRQLYGYTF. CDR3 coding DNA: TGTGCCAGCAGTAGGGGACAGGGGAGACAACTTTATGGCTACACCTTC.